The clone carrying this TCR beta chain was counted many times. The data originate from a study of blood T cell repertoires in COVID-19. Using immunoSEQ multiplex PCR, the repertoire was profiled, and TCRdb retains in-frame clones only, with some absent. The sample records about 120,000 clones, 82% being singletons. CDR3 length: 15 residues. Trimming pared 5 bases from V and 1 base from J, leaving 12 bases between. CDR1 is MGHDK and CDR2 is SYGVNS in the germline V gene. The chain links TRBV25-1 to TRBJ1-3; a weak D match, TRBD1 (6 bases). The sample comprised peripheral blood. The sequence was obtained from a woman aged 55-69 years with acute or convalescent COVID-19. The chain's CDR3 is CASSSGQKSGNTIYF. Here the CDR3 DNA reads TGTGCCAGCAGTTCCGGACAGAAATCTGGAAACACCATATATTTT.